A single sample gave rise to the 29 T cell receptor beta chains below, sequenced in a study of blood T cells in healthy people across ages. A second 7 to 11 cycle PCR used barcoded and J-beta primers. TCRdb used MiXCR to reprocess the 5' RACE reads, holding one entry per CDR3 protein. The data hold 700,000 to 950,000 distinct CDR3 sequences, with approximately 43% observed a single time. Sequenced sample: blood. All receptors derive from a woman in her sixties or seventies in good health.

The chain links TRBV20-1 to TRBJ2-1, with D possibly TRBD2 on 6 matching bases. The length of the CDR3 is 14 residues. The germline CDR1 and CDR2 sequences are DFQATT and SNEGSKA (reference sequence). Trimming removed 1 base from V and 4 bases from J, with 11 bases in between. CDR3 DNA: TGCAGTGCTAGAGGGAGACTAGGGTACAATGAGCAGTTCTTC. Its protein is CSARGRLGYNEQFF.

In this sample, this clonotype turned up a few times. The chain couples TRBV20-1 to TRBJ2-3; 11 bases are a match to TRBD2. Germline CDR1 DFQATT, CDR2 SNEGSKA (reference sequence). The CDR3 runs 15 residues. CDR3 sequence: CSAAGTSGHTDTQYF. For the CDR3, the DNA is TGCAGCGCCGCCGGGACTAGCGGCCACACAGATACGCAGTATTTT.

This clonotype was observed a single time. The rearrangement uses TRBV12-3 or TRBV12-4 and TRBJ2-3; tentatively, D is TRBD2 (6 bases). This CDR3 is 14 amino acids long. V lost 5 bases, J lost 2 bases, and 11 bases lay in between. The CDR3 DNA sequence: TGTGCCAGCAGTAGCTGGACTAACACAGATACGCAGTATTTT. Translation: CASSSWTNTDTQYF.

This clonotype was seen many times. The rearrangement uses TRBV2 and TRBJ1-4; tentative D call: TRBD1 (5 bases). Germline V gene lookup returns CDR1 SNHLY and CDR2 FYNNEI. V dropped 3 bases and J dropped 5 bases, with 7 bases sitting between them. The CDR3 has 13 residues. The CDR3 reads CASSDGTNEKLFF. The CDR3 nucleotides read TGTGCCAGCAGTGATGGGACGAATGAAAAACTGTTTTTT.

The genes are TRBV20-1 and TRBJ2-7, with TRBD2 matching 14 bases. Germline lookup yields CDR1 DFQATT and CDR2 SNEGSKA (reference sequence). The V and J ends lost 6 bases and 4 bases, in that order; junction bases with no gene match: 8. The CDR3 is 15 amino acids. The CDR3 here is CSATGGTSGGYEQYF. For the CDR3, the DNA is TGCAGTGCAACCGGGGGGACTAGCGGGGGATACGAGCAGTACTTC.

This clonotype was seen a few times. The V and J genes are TRBV13 and TRBJ1-1, with a possible D match to TRBD1 (6 bases). The ends were cut back, 5 bases at V and 1 base at J, with 20 bases in the middle. The CDR3 loop spans 17 amino acids. Germline loops: CDR1 PRHDT, CDR2 FYEKMQ (reference sequence). In DNA form, the CDR3 reads TGTGCCAGCAGCCGATCAGGGGTAAGGGGTGCGAACACTGAAGCTTTCTTT. Translated: CASSRSGVRGANTEAFF.

Note on this clonotype: A read error is possible here, since a much larger clone lies one base away. The chain links TRBV29-1 to TRBJ2-1, with D perhaps matching TRBD1 or TRBD2 (7 bases each). The CDR3 is 13 residues long. Germline CDR1 reads SQVTM; CDR2 reads ANQGSEA. The CDR3 DNA follows: TGCAGCCAGGGGGGGCTCTCCTACAGTGAGCAGTTCTTC. Its protein is CSQGGLSYSEQFF.

This clonotype was observed a handful of times. The rearrangement joins TRBV7-2 to TRBJ1-5; D unclear. CDR3 length: 14 amino acids. V was cut by 1 base and J by 3 bases, with 7 bases left in between. Germline values: CDR1 SGHTA, CDR2 FQGNSA. The CDR3 spells CASSLGSDNQPQHF. The CDR3 region has the DNA TGTGCCAGCAGCTTAGGGTCAGACAATCAGCCCCAGCATTTT. Full variable domain (missing parts from reference TRBV7-2 and TRBJ1-5): GAGVSQSPSNKVTEKGKDVELRCDPISGHTALYWYRQSLGQGLEFLIYFQGNSAPDKSGLPSDRFSAERTGGSVSTLTIQRTQQEDSAVYLCASSLGSDNQPQHFGDGTRLSIL.

V gene TRBV2 combines with J gene TRBJ2-7, with D perhaps being TRBD1 or TRBD2 (7 bases each). There are 14 residues in the CDR3. Germline V gene sequence: CDR1 SNHLY, CDR2 FYNNEI. V lost 6 bases and J lost 0, with 12 bases in between. The CDR3 nucleotides are TGTGCCAGCAGAGCGGGACAGCTCTCCTACGAGCAGTACTTC. Translated: CASRAGQLSYEQYF.

The chain combines TRBV20-1 with TRBJ1-4; D gene uncertain. This CDR3 comprises 13 residues. Trimming cost V 0 bases and J 6 bases, with 8 bases left between them. Germline V gene sequence: CDR1 DFQATT, CDR2 SNEGSKA (reference sequence). CDR3 nucleotide sequence: TGCAGTGCTAGAGATGGGCGCCATGAAAAACTGTTTTTT. Protein product: CSARDGRHEKLFF.

V is TRBV4-2 and J is TRBJ2-1; 8 bases align to TRBD2. The CDR3 runs to 15 residues. Germline CDR1 and CDR2: LGHNA and YNFKEQ. V trimming: 3 bases; J trimming: 7 bases; junction bases outside the gene matches: 8. The CDR3 reads CASSQASGLINEQFF. CDR3 DNA sequence: TGTGCCAGCAGCCAGGCTAGCGGGTTAATAAATGAGCAGTTCTTC.

Details on this clonotype: This clone may be a read error of a much larger clone one base away. The chain combines TRBV10-3 with TRBJ2-5; 9 bases are a match to TRBD1. The CDR3 is 15 residues long. Germline-derived CDR1 and CDR2 are ENHRY and SYGVKD. The CDR3 coding sequence is TGTGCCATCAGTGACGCTCGACAGGGGGAAGAGACCCTGTACTTC. Translated, it gives CAISDARQGEETLYF.

This chain joins TRBV7-3 and TRBJ1-4; 8 bases match TRBD1. CDR3 size: 13 residues. CDR1 SGHTA and CDR2 FQGTGA come from the germline V gene. V trimming: 4 bases; J trimming: 9 bases; junction bases outside the gene matches: 4. The CDR3 sequence: CASSSGQGQKLFF. The CDR3 nucleotides read TGTGCCAGCAGCTCAGGACAGGGACAAAAACTGTTTTTT.

This clonotype appeared a few times. This chain uses TRBV7-2 with TRBJ1-6; 9 bases line up with TRBD1. Germline CDR1 reads SGHTA; CDR2 reads FQGNSA. V shed 4 bases, J shed 7 bases, and the junction held 5 bases outside the gene matches. The CDR3 has 15 amino acids. CDR3 amino acids: CASSSQGAWNSPLHF. The DNA of the CDR3 is TGTGCCAGCAGCTCACAGGGGGCGTGGAATTCACCCCTCCACTTT.

This clonotype came up a few times. This chain uses TRBV5-5 with TRBJ2-7, with 9 bases aligning to TRBD2. CDR1 is SGHKS, CDR2 YYEKEE, per germline (reference sequence). V shed 0 bases, J shed 2 bases, and the junction held 6 bases outside the gene matches. The length of the CDR3 is 16 residues. CDR3 residues: CASSLGAAGGTYEQYF. As DNA, the CDR3 is TGTGCCAGCAGCTTGGGTGCAGCGGGAGGAACCTACGAGCAGTACTTC.

The genes are TRBV20-1 and TRBJ1-2; perhaps TRBD1 as D (5 bases). The CDR3 contains 12 residues. Trimming removed 4 bases at V and 2 bases at J, with 8 bases between. Germline CDR1 is DFQATT and CDR2 is SNEGSKA (reference sequence). CDR3 region: CSATGGNYGYTF. DNA for the CDR3: TGCAGTGCTACGGGGGGAAACTATGGCTACACCTTC.

This clonotype was observed a handful of times. The chain employs TRBV20-1 and TRBJ2-1; the D is unclear. The CDR3 loop spans 15 amino acids. Looked up from germline, CDR1 is DFQATT and CDR2 is SNEGSKA (reference sequence). Deletions cut 4 bases from V and 0 bases from J, with 13 bases between. In DNA form, the CDR3 reads TGCAGTGCTACCGACTGGAAGAGCTCCTACAATGAGCAGTTCTTC. As protein: CSATDWKSSYNEQFF.

This clonotype came up a few times. The chain is built from TRBV10-1 and TRBJ2-7, with 11 bases lining up with TRBD1. CDR1 is WNHNN and CDR2 is SYGVQD in the germline V gene (reference sequence). CDR3 length: 13 amino acids. Trimming removed 3 bases from V and 6 bases from J; junction bases left unmatched: 1. The CDR3 spells CASSDGTGGEQYF. CDR3 coding DNA: TGCGCCAGCAGTGATGGGACAGGGGGCGAGCAGTACTTC.

In its sample, this clonotype was seen a few times. The chain uses TRBV11-2 and TRBJ2-7; tentative D call: TRBD1 (6 bases). This CDR3 has 13 residues. Per germline, CDR1 SGHAT and CDR2 FQNNGV. Trimming pared 5 bases from V and 5 bases from J, leaving 13 bases between. CDR3 bases: TGTGCCAGCAGCGCCTACAGGGTCCACGAGCAGTACTTC. As protein: CASSAYRVHEQYF.

The genes are TRBV10-3 and TRBJ1-2; no firm D call. Looked up from germline, CDR1 is ENHRY and CDR2 is SYGVKD. CDR3 length: 12 residues. The V and J ends lost 6 bases and 8 bases respectively, with 13 bases between them. CDR3 sequence reads: CAIRPGSEGYTF. CDR3 in DNA: TGTGCCATCAGGCCGGGATCAGAGGGCTACACCTTC.

This clonotype has a handful of counts. J is TRBJ2-7 and V is TRBV7-9; TRBD1 might be the D (7 bases). This CDR3 has 15 amino acids. Germline-derived CDR1 and CDR2 are SEHNR and FQNEAQ (reference sequence). Trimming pared 1 base from V and 6 bases from J, leaving 16 bases between. The CDR3 region is CASSLGPGGMSEQYF. The CDR3 nucleotides read TGTGCCAGCAGCTTAGGTCCAGGGGGGATGAGCGAGCAGTACTTC.

This chain joins TRBV7-9 and TRBJ1-4; 8 bases match TRBD1. CDR3 size: 16 residues. J gave up 4 bases and V 4 bases, and 8 bases lay outside the gene matches. Germline assignment: CDR1 SEHNR and CDR2 FQNEAQ (reference sequence). Written as DNA, the CDR3 is TGTGCCAGCAGCTCGACAGGGGAGACCTTTAATGAAAAACTGTTTTTT. Its translation: CASSSTGETFNEKLFF.

In its sample, this clonotype was seen a few times. The V call is TRBV25-1, the J call TRBJ2-1; 9 bases fit TRBD2. The CDR3 is 16 residues long. Germline assignment: CDR1 MGHDK and CDR2 SYGVNS. The J segment lost 2 bases and the V segment lost 3 bases, leaving 5 bases of the junction unmatched. For the CDR3, the DNA is TGTGCCAGCAGTGACTCTAGCGGGGTAACCTACAATGAGCAGTTCTTC. Translated, it gives CASSDSSGVTYNEQFF.

Worth noting for this clonotype: The junction does not match germline at one end; this may be a read error. The V call is TRBV5-1, the J call TRBJ2-6; D possibly matches TRBD1 or TRBD2 (5 bases each). This CDR3 has 16 residues. The germline CDR1 and CDR2 sequences are SGHRS and YFSETQ. CDR3: CASSIGPRTGANVRTF. CDR3 DNA sequence: TGCGCCAGCAGCATAGGTCCCCGGACTGGGGCCAACGTCCGGACTTTC.

The chain couples TRBV20-1 to TRBJ2-3; 10 bases are a match to TRBD2. The V segment lost 4 bases and the J segment 6 bases; nucleotides outside the gene matches: 13. Germline-derived CDR1 and CDR2 are DFQATT and SNEGSKA (reference sequence). The CDR3 covers 16 residues. The CDR3 region has the DNA TGCAGTGCTACCGCTACTAGCGGGGTGATATTGGATACGCAGTATTTT. It is translated as CSATATSGVILDTQYF.

This clonotype has a single count. The rearrangement joins TRBV7-8 to TRBJ2-5; 7 nucleotides line up with TRBD2. The CDR3 spans 15 residues. Germline V lookup: CDR1 SGHVS, CDR2 FQNEAQ. J gave up 4 bases and V 0 bases, and 5 bases lay outside the gene matches. This chain's CDR3 is CASSLATSSPETQYF. DNA for the CDR3: TGTGCCAGCAGCTTAGCGACTAGCAGTCCAGAGACCCAGTACTTC.

This clonotype was observed once. The chain joins TRBV7-9 to TRBJ2-5, with 7 bases aligning to TRBD1. The DNA end favors TRBJ2-7, so the J call may be wrong. The V gene's germline CDR1 is SEHNR and CDR2 FQNEAQ (reference sequence). The CDR3 totals 13 residues. CDR3 nucleotide sequence: TGTGCCAGCAGCCTCACAGGGGAAGGCGAGCAGTACTTC. Its protein is CASSLTGEGEQYF.

The gene calls are TRBV12-3 or TRBV12-4 and TRBJ2-7; 8 bases map to TRBD1. Germline trimming cut 4 bases from V and 4 bases from J; bases unmatched to any gene: 6. The CDR3 spans 14 residues. In nucleotides, the CDR3 is TGTGCCAGCAGTTCAGGACAGGGCTTTTACGAGCAGTACTTC. Amino acid sequence: CASSSGQGFYEQYF.

The chain carries TRBV9 and TRBJ2-5, with 9 bases aligning to TRBD2. Losses at the gene ends were 0 bases for V and 5 bases for J; bases not matched to a gene: 5. This CDR3 has 15 residues. Germline CDR1 reads SGDLS; CDR2 reads YYNGEE. The CDR3 protein is CASSVGGSGGETQYF. CDR3 sequence (DNA): TGTGCCAGCAGCGTAGGAGGTAGCGGGGGTGAGACCCAGTACTTC.